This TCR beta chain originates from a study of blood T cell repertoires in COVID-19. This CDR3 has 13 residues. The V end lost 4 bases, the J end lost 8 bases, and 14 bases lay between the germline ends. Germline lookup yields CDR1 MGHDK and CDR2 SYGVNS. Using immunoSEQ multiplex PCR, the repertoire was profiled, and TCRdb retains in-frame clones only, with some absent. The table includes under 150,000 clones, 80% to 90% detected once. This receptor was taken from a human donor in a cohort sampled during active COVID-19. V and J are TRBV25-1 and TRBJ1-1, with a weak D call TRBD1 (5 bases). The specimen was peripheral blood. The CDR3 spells CASSGSRVREAFF. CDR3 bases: TGTGCCAGCAGTGGAAGCAGGGTACGAGAAGCTTTCTTT.